This TCR beta chain was retrieved from a study of T cells in women clearing cervical HPV infection. Note on this clone: The CDR3 end falls 3 residues outside the read, so it is completed with the germline J gene.

Assay: immunoSEQ multiplex PCR; the TCRdb copy retains only in-frame clones and omits some. In total, the table holds about 23,000 clones. With 4 bases clipped from V and 8 bases from J, the junction kept 10 bases outside the gene matches. This CDR3 region has 15 residues. The TCR was taken from a woman aged 18 to 75 with a cervical HPV16 infection that either progressed to CIN3+ or cleared (not recorded which). This chain connects TRBV12-3 or TRBV12-4 to TRBJ2-1; 8 bases match TRBD2. The sequenced material came from blood buffy coat. CDR3 residues: CASSSNPGLVHEQFF. The CDR3 bases that were read are TGTGCCAGCAGTTCAAACCCGGGACTAGTCCATGAG.